The 8 T cell receptor beta chains below all came from one sample that was sequenced in a study of cytomegalovirus exposure and HLA in healthy donors. This PCR relied on a set of 60 Vbeta primers and 13 Jbeta primers. The assay was immunoSEQ multiplex PCR, and TCRdb's table has in-frame clones only and misses some. Of around 170,000 clones listed, 80% were seen once; the top ten hold 6.3%. Source material: PBMCs. The receptor source for this set is a man in his forties in good health and CMV-seropositive.

This clone was observed a few times. The chain employs TRBV7-2 and TRBJ1-2; D is unresolved. Trimming removed 2 bases from V and 8 bases from J, with 12 bases in between. The V gene's germline CDR1 is SGHTA and CDR2 FQGNSA. This CDR3 has 13 amino acids. The chain's CDR3 is CASSLRGAWGYTF. In DNA form, the CDR3 reads TGTGCCAGCAGCTTACGGGGAGCGTGGGGCTACACCTTC. The full variable domain, in which reference TRBV7-2 and TRBJ1-2 provide the parts outside the CDR3, is GAGVSQSPSNKVTEKGKDVELRCDPISGHTALYWYRQSLGQGLEFLIYFQGNSAPDKSGLPSDRFSAERTGGSVSTLTIQRTQQEDSAVYLCASSLRGAWGYTFGSGTRLTVV.

The chain employs TRBV30 and TRBJ2-7; tentatively, D is TRBD2 (5 bases). Trimming cost V 4 bases and J 5 bases, with 18 bases left between them. This CDR3 is 14 amino acids long. Germline lookup yields CDR1 GTSNPN and CDR2 SVGIG (reference sequence). In DNA form, the CDR3 reads TGTGCCTGGAAACTAAGCCTAGCTGTTGACGAGCAGTACTTC. Protein: CAWKLSLAVDEQYF.

Details on this clone: The CDR3 carries no conserved terminal phenylalanine or tryptophan, so it likely arises from a read error. CDR3 amino acids: CASSVSGTGVNSYEQYL. The CDR3 nucleotides are TGTGCCAGCAGCGTCTCCGGGACAGGGGTAAACTCCTACGAGCAGTACCTC. V and J are TRBV2 and TRBJ2-7; 10 bases map to TRBD1. The CDR3 has 17 residues. Germline assignment: CDR1 SNHLY and CDR2 FYNNEI. J lost 0 bases, V lost 6 bases, and 11 bases had no gene match.

The chain combines TRBV19 with TRBJ1-2; unclear D gene. The CDR3 covers 14 residues. Trimming removed 3 bases from V and 1 base from J, with 9 bases in between. Germline V gene lookup returns CDR1 LNHDA and CDR2 SQIVND (reference sequence). CDR3 in DNA: TGTGCCAGTAGTATTCGGGGTCTTAACTATGGCTACACCTTC. Its translation is CASSIRGLNYGYTF. Full variable domain (outside the CDR3, taken from reference TRBV19 and TRBJ1-2): DGGITQSPKYLFRKEGQNVTLSCEQNLNHDAMYWYRQDPGQGLRLIYYSQIVNDFQKGDIAEGYSVSREKKESFPLTVTSAQKNPTAFYLCASSIRGLNYGYTFGSGTRLTVV.

Comments on this clone: Other DNA sequences in the same sample also yield this CDR3. In DNA form, the CDR3 reads TGTGCCAGCAGTTCGGTCTCTGGAAACACCATATATTTT. Protein sequence: CASSSVSGNTIYF. The V call is TRBV6-5, the J call TRBJ1-3; D remains ambiguous. Trimming left V 4 bases short and J 0 bases short, with 4 bases between. CDR3 length: 13 residues. Germline CDR1 reads MNHEY; CDR2 reads SVGAGI.

Only one count was recorded for this clone. The sample contains more than one DNA sequence encoding this CDR3. The chain combines TRBV9 with TRBJ2-3, with 9 bases aligning to TRBD1. CDR3 size: 14 residues. With V trimmed by 3 bases and J by 3 bases, 2 bases remained unmatched. Germline V gene sequence: CDR1 SGDLS, CDR2 YYNGEE. The CDR3 here is CASSAGQGTDTQYF. The CDR3 DNA sequence: TGTGCCAGCAGCGCGGGACAGGGAACAGATACGCAGTATTTT.

The chain joins TRBV27 to TRBJ1-1; D gene ambiguous. V was clipped by 1 base and J by 1 base, with 10 bases between them. This CDR3 comprises 15 residues. The V gene's germline CDR1 is MNHEY and CDR2 SMNVEV (reference sequence). CDR3 protein: CASSLYRTGNTEAFF. The CDR3 DNA sequence: TGTGCCAGCAGTTTATATCGGACTGGGAACACTGAAGCTTTCTTT.

This chain joins TRBV10-2 and TRBJ1-1; TRBD1 might be the D (5 bases). Between the trimmed V and J ends, which lost 0 bases and 7 bases, there was a span of 12 bases. This CDR3 is 14 amino acids long. Germline V gene sequence: CDR1 WSHSY, CDR2 SAAADI. The CDR3 DNA reads TGCGCCAGCAGTGAGTCCAAGACAGCGATTGAAGCTTTCTTT. It encodes CASSESKTAIEAFF.